The 8 T cell receptor beta chains presented below share a single source sample, sequenced in a study of blood T cell repertoires in COVID-19. Clones were read by immunoSEQ multiplex PCR, and TCRdb kept only the in-frame ones, dropping some. The sample holds about 26,000 clones; around 61% are singletons and the top ten take about 7.1%. Sequencing was carried out using peripheral blood. The receptors stem from a man in his sixties with active or convalescent COVID-19.

As DNA, the CDR3 is TGTGCCAGCAGAGGCTTTCCGACTAGCGGCTACACCTTC. It encodes CASRGFPTSGYTF. J is TRBJ1-2 and V is TRBV6-5; the D is unclear. Trimming pared 6 bases from V and 8 bases from J, leaving 16 bases between. The germline V gene has CDR1 MNHEY and CDR2 SVGAGI. The CDR3 contains 13 residues.

This clone has more than one count but fewer than ten. The rearrangement links TRBV6-5 to TRBJ1-2; weak D call: TRBD1 (5 bases). The length of the CDR3 is 15 residues. V was trimmed by 0 bases and J by 3 bases, leaving 11 bases between them. The V gene's germline CDR1 is MNHEY and CDR2 SVGAGI. The chain's CDR3 is CASSYSTDNYYGYTF. The CDR3 DNA follows: TGTGCCAGCAGTTACTCGACAGATAATTACTATGGCTACACCTTC.

This clone appeared a single time. This chain links TRBV4-1 with TRBJ2-1; a possible D gene is TRBD2 (5 bases). Trimming took off 3 bases at V and 9 bases at J, with 12 bases between the two ends. Per the germline V gene, CDR1 is MGHRA and CDR2 is YSYEKL. The CDR3 is 13 residues long. DNA of the CDR3: TGCGCCAGCAGCCATACTAACCGGGGTGAGCAGTTCTTC. This codes for CASSHTNRGEQFF.

This clone has more than one count but fewer than ten. The CDR3: CASSPQQVYEQFF. For the CDR3, the DNA is TGTGCCAGCAGTCCTCAGCAGGTCTATGAGCAGTTCTTC. J is TRBJ2-1 and V is TRBV7-9; no definite D call. V was clipped by 6 bases and J by 8 bases, with 14 bases between them. Looked up from germline, CDR1 is SEHNR and CDR2 is FQNEAQ (reference sequence). The CDR3 contains 13 residues.

The V and J genes are TRBV7-9 and TRBJ1-1; D uncertain. Trimming took off 3 bases at V and 1 base at J, with 12 bases between the two ends. Germline V gene data show CDR1 as SEHNR and CDR2 as FQNEAQ (reference sequence). The CDR3 loop spans 15 amino acids. In DNA, the CDR3 is TGTGCCAGCAGCTTCCGAGGGAGCCGGAACACTGAAGCTTTCTTT. It is translated as CASSFRGSRNTEAFF.

This chain joins TRBV29-1 and TRBJ2-2; perhaps TRBD1 as D (6 bases). The CDR3 length is 14 residues. Germline CDR1 reads SQVTM; CDR2 reads ANQGSEA. The V and J ends lost 4 bases and 0 bases respectively, with 9 bases between them. The CDR3 nucleotides read TGCAGCGTTGGCGACAGGTCGAACACCGGGGAGCTGTTTTTT. It yields the protein CSVGDRSNTGELFF.

This chain uses TRBV6-6 with TRBJ2-3; 9 positions agree with TRBD1. Trimming cost V 2 bases and J 4 bases; bases outside gene matches: 7. Germline CDR1 is MNHNY and CDR2 is SVGAGI (reference sequence). The CDR3 totals 16 residues. This CDR3 is CASSYTGTGFADTQYF. Here the CDR3 DNA reads TGTGCCAGCAGTTACACCGGGACAGGGTTCGCAGATACGCAGTATTTT.

In DNA form, the CDR3 reads TGTGCCAGCAGTTTAGTGTCGGACAGCTTGGAAAAACTGTTTTTT. Its translation is CASSLVSDSLEKLFF. The genes are TRBV27 and TRBJ1-4; possibly TRBD1 for D (6 bases). The CDR3 has 15 amino acids. CDR1 and CDR2 (germline): MNHEY, SMNVEV (reference sequence). The V end lost 2 bases, the J end lost 8 bases, and 15 bases lay between the germline ends.